This section outlines one T cell receptor (beta chain) sequence together with its context. The sample originates from a study of T-cell reconstitution after alpha-beta-depleted transplantation in children. Germline CDR1 reads DFQATT; CDR2 reads SNEGSKA (reference sequence). This CDR3 has 14 residues. J was trimmed by 2 bases and V by 2 bases; bases with no gene match: 3. TCRbeta library preparation incorporated unique molecular identifiers. Each CDR3 protein gets one entry after TCRdb re-called the PCR reads with MiXCR. The data hold around 480,000 distinct CDR3 sequences, with approximately 32% observed a single time.

The material sequenced was PBMCs from the stem cell graft donor, taken from the stem cell graft. The chain has TRBV20-1 and TRBJ2-1; 7 bases line up with TRBD2. The source is a human donor who donated a stem cell graft to a child with aplastic anemia. The CDR3: CSARSLAAYNEQFF. The DNA of the CDR3 is TGCAGTGCTAGATCGCTAGCGGCCTACAATGAGCAGTTCTTC.